Each of the 20 T cell receptor beta chains below was sequenced from the same sample in a study of vaccination and CD4 T cells after COVID-19. Treatment in this sample: approximately 9-day PBMC culture with coronavirus spike peptide pools or control peptides (ViraFEST assay). Their antigens remain unidentified. CD4+ T cells that had been cultured provided DNA sequenced with the Oncomine TCR Beta short-read assay. TCRdb redid the calling of the PCR reads with MiXCR, one entry per CDR3 protein. This table holds 15,000 or so distinct CDR3 sequences, about 46% found once. Source material: CD4+ T cells from blood, cultured in vitro. The origin of the receptors is a human donor who had recovered from COVID-19.

Here the CDR3 reads CASAGPGELFF. The CDR3, as DNA: TGTGCCAGTGCAGGGCCCGGGGAGCTGTTTTTT. The V and J genes are TRBV6-2 or TRBV6-3 and TRBJ2-2; possibly TRBD1 for D (5 bases). The ends were cut back, 9 bases at V and 6 bases at J, with 8 bases in the middle. The CDR3 loop spans 11 amino acids. Per germline, CDR1 MNHEY and CDR2 SVGEGT.

The chain uses TRBV28 and TRBJ1-1; 11 bases are a match to TRBD1. Trimming removed 4 bases from V and 11 bases from J; junction bases left unmatched: 12. CDR3 size: 15 residues. The germline CDR1 and CDR2 sequences are MDHEN and SYDVKM. CDR3 in amino acids: CASSSTGTGGQRAFF. DNA of the CDR3: TGTGCCAGCAGTTCAACCGGGACAGGGGGGCAGCGGGCTTTCTTT. Complete variable domain (other parts from reference TRBV28 and TRBJ1-1): DVKVTQSSRYLVKRTGEKVFLECVQDMDHENMFWYRQDPGLGLRLIYFSYDVKMKEKGDIPEGYSVSREKKERFSLILESASTNQTSMYLCASSSTGTGGQRAFFGQGTRLTVV.

The J gene is TRBJ1-2, the V gene TRBV2; no clear D gene. Trimming shortened V by 5 bases and J by 8 bases, and 9 bases separated the two germline ends. The CDR3 loop spans 11 amino acids. CDR1 is SNHLY, CDR2 FYNNEI, per germline. CDR3 coding DNA: TGTGCCAGCAGTTTGTTGGAGGGCTACACCTTC. This sequence encodes CASSLLEGYTF.

The J gene is TRBJ2-2, the V gene TRBV7-3, with D possibly matching TRBD1 (5 bases). The CDR3 has 13 amino acids. CDR1 and CDR2 from the germline V gene are SGHTA and FQGTGA. V dropped 5 bases and J dropped 4 bases, with 8 bases sitting between them. For the CDR3, the DNA is TGTGCCAGCAGCCTGACAGTCACCGGGGAGCTGTTTTTT. Translating it yields CASSLTVTGELFF.

This clonotype was seen only a few times. The V call is TRBV28, the J call TRBJ2-6; D is uncertain. The germline CDR1 and CDR2 sequences are MDHEN and SYDVKM. The CDR3 is 16 residues long. V lost 5 bases and J lost 0, with 11 bases in between. The CDR3: CASSPWASSGANVLTF. Here the CDR3 DNA reads TGTGCCAGCAGTCCCTGGGCCAGCTCTGGGGCCAACGTCCTGACTTTC.

The chain uses TRBV27 and TRBJ2-7, with a possible D match to TRBD1 (6 bases). The V end lost 1 base, the J end lost 6 bases, and 13 bases lay between the germline ends. The CDR3 consists of 14 residues. Per germline, CDR1 MNHEY and CDR2 SMNVEV (reference sequence). CDR3: CASSLWGLGGEQYF. DNA of the CDR3: TGTGCCAGCAGTTTATGGGGTCTAGGGGGCGAGCAGTACTTC.

The chain is built from TRBV10-2 and TRBJ1-5, with 9 bases matching TRBD1. Germline V CDR1 and CDR2: WSHSY, SAAADI. V dropped 8 bases and J dropped 7; count of bases not matched to a gene: 12. There are 15 residues in the CDR3. DNA for the CDR3: TGCGCCAGCGGGGGGGACAGGGCGGACGCGCAGCCCCAGCATTTT. Translated, it gives CASGGDRADAQPQHF.

The genes are TRBV19 and TRBJ1-2; 11 nucleotides line up with TRBD1. The V gene end was trimmed by 6 bases and the J gene end by 7 bases; junction bases not matched to a gene: 4. CDR3 size: 13 residues. Germline CDR1 reads LNHDA; CDR2 reads SQIVND (reference sequence). The DNA for the CDR3 is TGTGCCAGTAGGGGACAGGGGGAAGTTGGCTACACCTTC. Residues: CASRGQGEVGYTF.

The V call is TRBV12-3 or TRBV12-4, the J call TRBJ1-3; TRBD1 matches at 10 bases. This CDR3 region has 16 residues. Germline trimming cut 4 bases from V and 3 bases from J; bases unmatched to any gene: 6. The CDR3 DNA reads as TGTGCCAGCAGTTCGTACGGGACAGGGGTTGGAAACACCATATATTTT. Translation: CASSSYGTGVGNTIYF.

V and J are TRBV5-8 and TRBJ1-6, with unresolved D. V lost 5 bases, J lost 1 base, and 4 bases lay in between. Per germline, CDR1 SGHTS and CDR2 YDEGEE. This CDR3 contains 13 residues. The CDR3 region is CASSTSYNSPLHF. Here the CDR3 DNA reads TGTGCCAGCAGTACGTCCTATAATTCACCCCTCCACTTT.

V and J are TRBV2 and TRBJ1-1; D might be TRBD1 (5 bases). The germline V gene encodes CDR1 SNHLY and CDR2 FYNNEI. CDR3 length equals 11 residues. V shed 7 bases and J shed 4 bases, with 7 bases lying between them. Written as DNA, the CDR3 is TGTGCCAGCAAACAGGCCACTGAAGCTTTCTTT. It translates to CASKQATEAFF.

CDR3 nucleotides: TGCGCCAGCAGCCAAGGGACAGGGAATTATTCACCCCTCCACTTT. This codes for CASSQGTGNYSPLHF. The chain couples TRBV4-3 to TRBJ1-6; 8 positions match TRBD1. After removal of 1 base from V and 8 bases from J, the junction contained 4 bases not matched to a gene. CDR1 is LGHNA, CDR2 YSLEER, per germline. The CDR3 runs 15 residues.

This clonotype appeared a few times. This chain uses TRBV10-3 with TRBJ1-5, with D unresolved. The CDR3 is made up of 13 amino acids. The germline gives CDR1 ENHRY, CDR2 SYGVKD. V shed 5 bases and J shed 4 bases, with 9 bases lying between them. CDR3 amino acids: CAISSDTNQPQHF. CDR3 DNA: TGTGCCATCAGTTCCGACACAAATCAGCCCCAGCATTTT.

The chain recombines TRBV10-2 with TRBJ1-5, with a possible D match to TRBD1 (5 bases). Germline V gene lookup returns CDR1 WSHSY and CDR2 SAAADI. The CDR3 runs 14 residues. V lost 0 bases to trimming and J lost 4 bases, with 7 bases between them. This CDR3 reads CASSESGTNQPQHF. The CDR3, as DNA: TGCGCCAGCAGTGAGTCGGGGACGAATCAGCCCCAGCATTTT.

Comment on this clonotype: Germline is not matched at one junction end, which may reflect a read error. The chain couples TRBV19 to TRBJ1-2, with D maybe TRBD1 (6 bases). This CDR3 is 15 amino acids long. Germline lookup yields CDR1 LNHDA and CDR2 SQIVND (reference sequence). For the CDR3, the DNA is TGTACCAGTAGTATGGGGACACTAAAGAACTATGGCTACACCTTC. It encodes CTSSMGTLKNYGYTF.

In this sample, this clonotype is medium-sized (0.01 to 0.1%). This rearrangement joins TRBV6-1 to TRBJ2-3, with 7 bases lining up with TRBD1. The J segment lost 2 bases and the V segment lost 5 bases, leaving 4 bases of the junction unmatched. CDR1 MNHNS and CDR2 SASEGT come from the germline V gene. There are 14 residues in the CDR3. CDR3 in DNA: TGTGCCAGCAGTCGCAGGGGGAACACAGATACGCAGTATTTT. This codes for CASSRRGNTDTQYF.

The chain joins TRBV5-4 to TRBJ2-2, with TRBD2 as a possible D gene (7 bases). The CDR3 runs to 15 residues. Germline V gives CDR1 SGHNT, CDR2 YYREEE (reference sequence). The V end lost 3 bases, the J end lost 4 bases, and 13 bases lay between the germline ends. The CDR3 DNA reads TGTGCCAGCAGCTCCGGGGGGCGTGGCACCGGGGAGCTGTTTTTT. Translating gives CASSSGGRGTGELFF.

The chain combines TRBV18 with TRBJ2-7; TRBD2 might be the D (5 bases). The germline V gene encodes CDR1 KGHSH and CDR2 LQKENI. This CDR3 is built from 13 residues. The V gene lost 2 bases and the J gene lost 3 bases, with 8 bases spanning the gap. In DNA, the CDR3 is TGTGCCAGCTCACCAGGACGGGGCTACGAGCAGTACTTC. Protein: CASSPGRGYEQYF. Drawing the rest from reference TRBV18 and TRBJ2-7, the complete variable domain is NAGVMQNPRHLVRRRGQEARLRCSPMKGHSHVYWYRQLPEEGLKFMVYLQKENIIDESGMPKERFSAEFPKEGPSILRIQQVVRGDSAAYFCASSPGRGYEQYFGPGTRLTVT.

This clonotype was seen only a few times. This chain's CDR3 is CASSLEGSAYSNQPQHF. For the CDR3, the DNA is TGTGCCAGCAGCTTAGAGGGCAGTGCCTATAGCAATCAGCCCCAGCATTTT. This sequence joins TRBV7-8 and TRBJ1-5, with no clear D. Trimming shortened V by 1 base and J by 0 bases, and 13 bases separated the two germline ends. Germline V gene sequence: CDR1 SGHVS, CDR2 FQNEAQ. CDR3 length equals 17 residues.

This clonotype has just one count. The chain carries TRBV7-2 and TRBJ2-5, with 10 bases lining up with TRBD2. CDR1 is SGHTA and CDR2 is FQGNSA in the germline V gene. This CDR3 has 14 residues. V shed 3 bases, J shed 2 bases, and the junction held 0 bases outside the gene matches. CDR3 region: CASSFSGGQETQYF. The CDR3, as DNA: TGTGCCAGCAGCTTTAGCGGGGGGCAAGAGACCCAGTACTTC.